What follows are 3 T cell receptor beta chains derived from one specimen sequenced in a study of radiotherapy plus CTLA-4 blockade in lung cancer. Profiling relied on immunoSEQ multiplex PCR, and the TCRdb table lists in-frame clones only, not all of them. The table has fewer than 45,000 clones, around 85% seen once. Source: peripheral blood, taken from a patient treated with radiotherapy plus ipilimumab. These receptors all come from a human donor with non-small cell lung cancer who had stable disease on radiotherapy plus ipilimumab.

The chain is built from TRBV28 and TRBJ1-3; 7 nucleotides line up with TRBD1. The J segment lost 9 bases and the V segment lost 4 bases, leaving 9 bases of the junction unmatched. Looked up from germline, CDR1 is MDHEN and CDR2 is SYDVKM. The CDR3 is made up of 14 amino acids. The CDR3 region has the DNA TGTGCCAGCAGTTCCCGGACAGGTTGGGGCACCATATATTTT. Protein: CASSSRTGWGTIYF.

This chain uses TRBV7-3 with TRBJ2-1, with 9 nucleotides matching TRBD1. This CDR3 spans 15 amino acids. V was pared by 1 base and J by 8 bases, with 6 bases of the junction left unmatched. Germline V gene lookup returns CDR1 SGHTA and CDR2 FQGTGA. The CDR3 sequence is CASSLKGQGWDEQFF. Here the CDR3 DNA reads TGTGCCAGCAGCTTAAAGGGACAGGGTTGGGATGAGCAGTTCTTC.

This chain uses TRBV30 with TRBJ2-7; a weak D match, TRBD1 (6 bases). The CDR3 spans 14 residues. CDR1 is GTSNPN and CDR2 is SVGIG in the germline V gene (reference sequence). V shed 2 bases and J shed 4 bases, with 15 bases lying between them. The CDR3 DNA sequence: TGTGCCTGGAGTATGCACAGGGTCCGGTACGAGCAGTACTTC. It codes for CAWSMHRVRYEQYF.